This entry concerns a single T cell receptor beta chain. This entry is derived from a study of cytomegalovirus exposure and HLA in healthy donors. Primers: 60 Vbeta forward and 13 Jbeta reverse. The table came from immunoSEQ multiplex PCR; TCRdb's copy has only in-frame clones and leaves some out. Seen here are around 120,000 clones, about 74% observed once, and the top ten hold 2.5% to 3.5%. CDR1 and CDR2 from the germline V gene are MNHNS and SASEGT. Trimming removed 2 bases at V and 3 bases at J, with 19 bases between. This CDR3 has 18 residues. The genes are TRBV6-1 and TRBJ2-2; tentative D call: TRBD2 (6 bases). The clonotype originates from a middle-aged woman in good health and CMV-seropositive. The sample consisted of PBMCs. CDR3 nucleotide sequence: TGTGCCAGCAGTGAACATCATCTGGGGCGCGGGGACACCGGGGAGCTGTTTTTT. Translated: CASSEHHLGRGDTGELFF.